This T cell receptor (beta chain) was sequenced during a study of blood T cell repertoires in COVID-19 (dated by TCRdb to about 2020). Study-wide context: Collaborator samples came from the United States, Italy and Spain and covered acute and convalescent phases of COVID-19. Where available, HLA class I and class II types were taken from metadata supplied by the sample provider and were not determined by assay-based typing. The repertoires were released in a freely available public database meant as a resource for research on the immune response to SARS-CoV-2. The samples were drawn from two sources: the first 160 participants of the ongoing ImmuneRACE study, and over 950 subjects contributed by 6 global collaborators. A de-identified subject ID, COVID-19 status, age in years and sex were almost always included in the sample metadata. The material from the prospective study consisted of cDNA or gDNA derived from T cells, B-cell-depleted T cells, or PBMCs. The dataset comprised deeply sampled blood TCRbeta repertoires from subjects exposed to, actively infected with, or recovered from COVID-19.

The junction shows trimming of 4 bases on V and 3 bases on J, and the gene matches do not reach 4 bases of it. CDR1 and CDR2, looked up from the germline V gene, are MNHEY and SVGAGI. Its CDR3 holds 15 amino acids, cysteine through phenylalanine. Just the 45-base CDR3 DNA is kept, in frame starting at base 1. Of note for this clone: No cognate antigen has been identified for it. No much larger clone is present one base from it, and per-base qualities are unavailable.

General study outcomes and caveats: The amount of clinical and demographic metadata varied by source and participant and was provided uncurated.

Whole blood was collected in K2EDTA tubes by collaborating institutions according to the institutions' own protocols. For TCRbeta analysis, collaborator samples were shipped as frozen whole blood, as isolated PBMCs, or as DNA extracted from either sample type. TCRbeta CDR3 regions were amplified from genomic DNA using the immunoSEQ Assay, a bias-controlled multiplex PCR. For the original study's pipeline: Nucleated cell counts per sample were estimated from amplification of reference gene primers within the assay. To quantify the absolute abundance of each unique TCRbeta CDR3 rearrangement, sequence reads were collapsed and filtered. Productive Simpson clonality was computed per sample as the square root of Simpson's diversity index over productive rearrangements. The table comes from immuneACCESS by way of TCRdb, which keeps in-frame sequences with V and J called. Part of the clones is missing from these tables; in studies checked, under half for an unresolved V gene and the rest for unknown reasons. The V and J calls and clone size come from that table; D and trimming were worked out from the DNA. The sample profile shows around 63,000 clones; 80% to 90% of them were found once. Roughly 6.6% of the sample is taken by the ten largest.

The TCR comes from a man aged 55 to 70 with acute or convalescent COVID-19. The chain uses TRBV6-5 and TRBJ1-3; TRBD1 fits 9 bases in the junction. Material: peripheral blood. The nucleotides are TGTGCCAGCAGTTCCCTGACAGGGGGTGGAAACACCATATATTTT. The translation is CASSSLTGGGNTIYF.